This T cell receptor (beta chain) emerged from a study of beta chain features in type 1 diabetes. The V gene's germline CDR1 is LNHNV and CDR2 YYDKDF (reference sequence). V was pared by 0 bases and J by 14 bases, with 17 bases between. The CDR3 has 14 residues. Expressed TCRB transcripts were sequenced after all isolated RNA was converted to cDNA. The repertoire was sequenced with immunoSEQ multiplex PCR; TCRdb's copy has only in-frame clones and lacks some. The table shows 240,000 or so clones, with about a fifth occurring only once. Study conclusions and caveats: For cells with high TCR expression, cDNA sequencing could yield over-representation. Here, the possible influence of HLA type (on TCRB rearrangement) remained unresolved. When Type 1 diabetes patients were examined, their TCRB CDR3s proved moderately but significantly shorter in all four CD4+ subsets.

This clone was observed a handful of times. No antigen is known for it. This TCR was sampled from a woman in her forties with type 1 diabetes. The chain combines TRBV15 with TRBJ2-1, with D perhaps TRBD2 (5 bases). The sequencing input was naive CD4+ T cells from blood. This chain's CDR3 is CATSRDRGRSEEFF. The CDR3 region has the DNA TGTGCCACCAGCAGAGATCGCGGGCGGTCAGAGGAGTTCTTC.